These T cell receptor beta chains were read from a single sample in a study of blood T cell repertoires in COVID-19. The assay was immunoSEQ multiplex PCR, and TCRdb's table has in-frame clones only and misses some. The table records approximately 300,000 clones, around 83% of them present only once. Material for sequencing was peripheral blood. These receptors were collected from a woman aged 50 to 65 with acute or convalescent COVID-19. The CDR3 runs from the conserved cysteine through the conserved F or W. Each record gives: clone size, J gene, D gene, V gene, CDR3 DNA, CDR3 protein. The D gene is left open where the match is weak. Clone size is given for some rows only: seen once, a few or many times, or a class if the clone is expanded.

once	TRBJ2-6	.	TRBV5-1	TGCGCCAGCAGCTTCGAGGGCCTAGCTGGGGCCAACGTCCTGACTTTC	CASSFEGLAGANVLTF
.	TRBJ2-6	.	TRBV5-1	TGCGCCAGCAGCGTGACTGGATCTGGGGCCAACGTCCTGACTTTC	CASSVTGSGANVLTF
.	TRBJ1-3	.	TRBV18	TGTGCCAGCTCACAATCAGGGGCTACCGGCTCTGGAAACACCATATATTTT	CASSQSGATGSGNTIYF
.	TRBJ2-5	.	TRBV10-3	TGTGCCATCAGTGAGTCCCCGGGGACCCAGTACTTC	CAISESPGTQYF
.	TRBJ2-3	TRBD2	TRBV2	TGTGCCAGCTGCCCGGCTAGCGGGGTAGATACGCAGTATTTT	CASCPASGVDTQYF
.	TRBJ1-1	.	TRBV10-3	TGTGCCATCAAGGATTTGGGAGAGTGGACTGAAGCTTTCTTT	CAIKDLGEWTEAFF
once	TRBJ2-6	TRBD1	TRBV5-6	TGTGCCAGCAGCAGTTCGGACAGGGGATGGGCCAACGTCCTGACTTTC	CASSSSDRGWANVLTF
.	TRBJ1-4	TRBD1	TRBV5-1	TGCGCCAGCAGTTCGAGACAGGGGCCTGGGGAAAAACTGTTTTTT	CASSSRQGPGEKLFF
.	TRBJ2-2	TRBD2	TRBV15	TGTGCCACCAGCCCGAGGGAACTAAGCGGGGGGTTTTACACCGGGGAGCTGTTTTTT	CATSPRELSGGFYTGELFF
once	TRBJ2-7	TRBD1	TRBV3-1/TRBV3-2	TGTGCCAGCAGCCACTTTACAGGGGATGCCTACGAGCAGTACTTC	CASSHFTGDAYEQYF
.	TRBJ1-2	TRBD1	TRBV7-9	TGTGCCAGCAGCTTAGAGACAGGGCGAGATGGCTACACCTTC	CASSLETGRDGYTF
.	TRBJ1-1	.	TRBV10-3	TGTGCCATCAGTGAGAATCCAGGCACTGAAGCTTTCTTT	CAISENPGTEAFF
.	TRBJ2-3	.	TRBV6-5	TGTGCCACGGGGGAGTATACGCAGTATTTT	CATGEYTQYF
.	TRBJ1-4	.	TRBV5-4	TGTGCCAGCAGCTCCCACAGGGCAGGGAATGAAAAACTGTTTTTT	CASSSHRAGNEKLFF
.	TRBJ2-3	.	TRBV5-4	TGTGCCAGCAGCCTGGTCGTAGCAGCCAGTATCACAGATACGCAGTATTTT	CASSLVVAASITDTQYF
.	TRBJ2-2	TRBD2	TRBV3-1/TRBV3-2	TGTGCCAGCAGTAGAAGCGGGGGGGCCGGGGAGCTGTTTTTT	CASSRSGGAGELFF
.	TRBJ2-1	TRBD2	TRBV30	TGTGCCTGGTGTAAGCGGGGGGGCCCGGATGAGCAGTTCTTC	CAWCKRGGPDEQFF
.	TRBJ1-4	.	TRBV3-1/TRBV3-2	TGTGCCAGCAGCCGTAGCTTCAGGGCAACTAATGAAAAACTGTTTTTT	CASSRSFRATNEKLFF
.	TRBJ2-5	TRBD1	TRBV5-1	TGCGCCAGCAGTCGTGGACAGGGGCCAGAGACCCAGTACTTC	CASSRGQGPETQYF
.	TRBJ1-1	.	TRBV27	TGTGCCAGCAGTCCCCCCGGACAGGAAGCTTTCTTT	CASSPPGQEAFF
.	TRBJ2-3	.	TRBV5-1	TGCGCCAGCAGCCCCCCTGCTAGCTCAAGCACAGATACGCAGTATTTT	CASSPPASSSTDTQYF
.	TRBJ2-7	TRBD1	TRBV5-6	TGTGCCAGCAGCTTGTTGGGGGACAGTTCCTACGAGCAGTACTTC	CASSLLGDSSYEQYF